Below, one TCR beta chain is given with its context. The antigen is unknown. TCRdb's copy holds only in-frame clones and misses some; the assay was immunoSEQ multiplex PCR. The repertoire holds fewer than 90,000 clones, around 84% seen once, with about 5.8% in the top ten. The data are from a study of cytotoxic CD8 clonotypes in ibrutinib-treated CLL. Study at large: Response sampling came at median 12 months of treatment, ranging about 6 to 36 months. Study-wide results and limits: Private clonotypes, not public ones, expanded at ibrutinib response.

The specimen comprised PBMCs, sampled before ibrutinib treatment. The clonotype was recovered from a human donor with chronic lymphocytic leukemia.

DNA for the CDR3: TGCAGCGTTGTCGGGGGGATCCACGAGCAGTACTTC. The encoded protein is CSVVGGIHEQYF. The chain combines TRBV29-1 with TRBJ2-7; the match to TRBD2 covers 7 bases. After removal of 4 bases from V and 5 bases from J, the junction contained 5 bases not matched to a gene. The CDR3 extends over 12 amino acids. CDR1 is SQVTM, CDR2 ANQGSEA, per germline.